This passage covers 7 T cell receptor beta chains from one sample sequenced in a study of blood T cell repertoires in COVID-19. Sequencing used immunoSEQ multiplex PCR; TCRdb keeps in-frame clones, though not all of them. The data contain 75,000 to 80,000 clones, 85% of them seen just once; the ten biggest clones take up about a tenth. Sample: peripheral blood. These receptors were obtained from a man aged 55 to 70 with COVID-19, enrolled during active disease.

The rearrangement links TRBV14 to TRBJ1-2, with D uncertain. This CDR3 region has 14 residues. V was pared by 0 bases and J by 5 bases, with 10 bases between. CDR1 SGHDN and CDR2 FVKESK come from the germline V gene. CDR3 protein: CASSQDLRHYGYTF. The CDR3 DNA sequence: TGTGCCAGCAGCCAAGATCTGCGACATTATGGCTACACCTTC.

The chain is built from TRBV7-3 and TRBJ1-1; TRBD1 aligns across 7 bases. The CDR3 spans 13 residues. The trim removed 5 bases at V and 5 bases at J, leaving 5 bases unmatched. CDR1 is SGHTA, CDR2 FQGTGA, per germline. The CDR3 nucleotides read TGTGCCAGCAGCCCCGGACAGGAGACTGAAGCTTTCTTT. This translates into CASSPGQETEAFF.

The gene calls are TRBV20-1 and TRBJ1-3, with no clear D. V was trimmed by 1 base and J by 8 bases, leaving 6 bases between them. The V gene's germline CDR1 is DFQATT and CDR2 SNEGSKA (reference sequence). This CDR3 has 11 residues. CDR3 amino acids: CSARAQDTIYF. CDR3 bases: TGCAGTGCTAGAGCGCAGGACACCATATATTTT.

The J gene is TRBJ1-5, the V gene TRBV4-2; maybe TRBD1 (6 bases). The V end lost 1 base, the J end lost 0 bases, and 22 bases lay between the germline ends. From germline, CDR1 is LGHNA and CDR2 YNFKEQ. There are 20 residues in the CDR3. CDR3 amino acids: CASSQAQGRAYLHSNQPQHF. For the CDR3, the DNA is TGTGCCAGCAGCCAAGCACAGGGAAGGGCCTACTTACATAGCAATCAGCCCCAGCATTTT.

The V and J genes are TRBV5-1 and TRBJ2-5; possible D gene TRBD1, 6 bases. The germline CDR1 and CDR2 sequences are SGHRS and YFSETQ. There are 14 residues in the CDR3. The V end was cut by 3 bases, the J end by 4 bases, with 13 bases between. The CDR3 bases are TGCGCCAGCAGCTCTCAGGGGACGCGAGAGACCCAGTACTTC. It encodes CASSSQGTRETQYF.

The chain links TRBV7-9 to TRBJ1-6; D possibly corresponds to TRBD1 (6 bases). Between the trimmed V and J ends, which lost 2 bases and 0 bases, there was a span of 14 bases. Germline V gene sequence: CDR1 SEHNR, CDR2 FQNEAQ (reference sequence). This CDR3 has 18 amino acids. CDR3 nucleotides: TGTGCCAGCAGCTTATATCCAGGGGAGAGCTCCTATAATTCACCCCTCCACTTT. Its protein is CASSLYPGESSYNSPLHF.

V usage is TRBV9 and J usage is TRBJ2-5; TRBD2 aligns across 10 bases. Germline-derived CDR1 and CDR2 are SGDLS and YYNGEE. This CDR3 has 16 residues. The trim removed 2 bases at V and 4 bases at J, leaving 8 bases unmatched. The CDR3 region is CASSVGTSASVETQYF. In DNA, the CDR3 is TGTGCCAGCAGCGTGGGGACTAGCGCCTCGGTAGAGACCCAGTACTTC.